The source of this TCR beta chain is a study of blood T cells in healthy people across ages. J was trimmed by 8 bases and V by 0 bases; bases with no gene match: 9. Germline values: CDR1 SGDLS, CDR2 YYNGEE. This CDR3 is 15 amino acids long. A J-beta primer mix and a sample-barcoded 5' primer were used in a second PCR of about 6 to 12 cycles. TCRdb redid the calling of the 5' RACE reads with MiXCR, one entry per CDR3 protein. The data contain over 500,000 distinct CDR3 sequences, under 65% of them singletons. The receptor's source is a woman aged 80 or over in good health. This sequence joins TRBV9 and TRBJ2-3; 7 bases align to TRBD2. The material sequenced was blood. CDR3 nucleotide sequence: TGTGCCAGCAGCGTAGGAGGCGGGAGTGCTGGTACGCAGTATTTT. It is translated as CASSVGGGSAGTQYF.